This T cell receptor (beta chain) appears in the sequencing data of a study of T cells after posttransplantation cyclophosphamide. Study conclusions and caveats: Skin or GI-infiltrating T cells shared few TRB sequences with blood. Recipient CMV seropositivity and CMV reactivation strongly tracked TRB clonality.

Only in-frame clones appear in the TCRdb table, and some are missing; sequencing was by immunoSEQ multiplex PCR. In total the sample includes 16,000 or so clones, none of them seen once. A marrow graft followed busulfan-fludarabine conditioning, with cyclophosphamide on days +3 and +4. This clone was found many times. Antigen specificity is unknown. The CDR3 runs 13 residues. Germline V CDR1 and CDR2: SGHTA, FQGNSA. V lost 5 bases and J lost 6; bases outside the gene matches: 4. The sequence was obtained from a female patient between 30 and 40 years old who received an allogeneic stem cell transplant from a related donor, was CMV-positive, and had no GVHD. Some T cells may have originated in the graft donor. V usage is TRBV7-2 and J usage is TRBJ2-1, with TRBD1 identical over 7 bases. This sample comprised PBMCs, obtained after allogeneic stem cell transplant with posttransplant cyclophosphamide. This CDR3 is CASSHRTGNEQFF. The DNA of the CDR3 is TGTGCCAGCAGCCACAGGACAGGCAATGAGCAGTTCTTC.